Shown below are 29 T cell receptor beta chains from a single sample sequenced in a study of blood T cell repertoires in COVID-19. The table came from immunoSEQ multiplex PCR; TCRdb's copy has only in-frame clones and leaves some out. Of some 180,000 clones in the sample, approximately 88% were seen once. Input material: peripheral blood. The receptors derive from a woman aged 35 to 49 with COVID-19, enrolled during active disease.

The table lists this clone with a count of one. The CDR3 spells CASSLGSELFNEQFF. The CDR3 DNA reads as TGTGCCAGCAGCTTAGGTAGCGAACTCTTCAATGAGCAGTTCTTC. The chain links TRBV5-6 to TRBJ2-1, with D maybe TRBD2 (5 bases). The CDR3 totals 15 residues. V lost 2 bases and J lost 6, with 15 bases in between. Germline V gene sequence: CDR1 SGHDT, CDR2 YYEEEE.

This chain uses TRBV19 with TRBJ2-7; TRBD2 agrees at 10 bases. Trimming removed 3 bases from V and 0 bases from J; junction bases left unmatched: 5. This CDR3 is built from 16 residues. The V gene's germline CDR1 is LNHDA and CDR2 SQIVND (reference sequence). CDR3 nucleotide sequence: TGTGCCAGTAGTATTGGTCGACTAGCGGGCTCCTACGAGCAGTACTTC. It specifies CASSIGRLAGSYEQYF.

The chain employs TRBV6-4 and TRBJ1-2; no reliable D call. The CDR3 is made up of 13 amino acids. The germline CDR1 and CDR2 sequences are MRHNA and SNTAGT. Deletions cut 9 bases from V and 2 bases from J, with 13 bases between. The CDR3 spells CARLSGANYGYTF. In nucleotides, the CDR3 is TGTGCCAGACTAAGTGGAGCCAACTATGGCTACACCTTC.

The chain carries TRBV18 and TRBJ1-1, with D perhaps matching TRBD1 (6 bases). The V end lost 6 bases, the J end lost 7 bases, and 15 bases lay between the germline ends. Germline CDR1 is KGHSH and CDR2 is LQKENI. The CDR3 is made up of 13 amino acids. CDR3 loop: CASSLKQGIEAFF. CDR3 nucleotides: TGTGCCAGCTCGCTCAAACAGGGAATTGAAGCTTTCTTT.

The CDR3 bases are TGTGCCAGCAGCTTTGGGGGACTAGCTCCCAGCCTAGCCAAAAACATTCAGTACTTC. This sequence encodes CASSFGGLAPSLAKNIQYF. The chain uses TRBV7-3 and TRBJ2-4; 9 nucleotides agree with TRBD2. This CDR3 spans 19 amino acids. V shed 3 bases, J shed 0 bases, and the junction held 12 bases outside the gene matches. Per the germline V gene, CDR1 is SGHTA and CDR2 is FQGTGA. The whole variable domain, remainder taken from reference TRBV7-3 and TRBJ2-4, is GAGVSQTPSNKVTEKGKYVELRCDPISGHTALYWYRQSLGQGPEFLIYFQGTGAADDSGLPNDRFFAVRPEGSVSTLKIQRTERGDSAVYLCASSFGGLAPSLAKNIQYFGAGTRLSVL.

V usage is TRBV2 and J usage is TRBJ2-3, with 10 positions matching TRBD1. Germline CDR1 and CDR2: SNHLY and FYNNEI. J was trimmed by 2 bases and V by 2 bases; bases with no gene match: 13. This CDR3 comprises 19 residues. CDR3 residues: CASSEYWVGDRGATDTQYF. The DNA for the CDR3 is TGTGCCAGCAGTGAATATTGGGTTGGGGACAGGGGCGCCACAGATACGCAGTATTTT.

The chain carries TRBV5-6 and TRBJ2-3, with 13 bases aligning to TRBD2. With 4 bases clipped from V and 4 bases from J, the junction kept 12 bases outside the gene matches. CDR3 length: 18 amino acids. The V gene's germline CDR1 is SGHDT and CDR2 YYEEEE. Written as DNA, the CDR3 is TGTGCCAGCAGCCGGACTAGCGGGAGCGAGTCCGACCCAGATACGCAGTATTTT. It translates to CASSRTSGSESDPDTQYF.

This chain links TRBV19 with TRBJ1-3; 7 bases map to TRBD1. The CDR3 has 16 amino acids. Germline V gene lookup returns CDR1 LNHDA and CDR2 SQIVND (reference sequence). V shed 7 bases and J 1 base; nucleotides not matched to a gene: 10. The CDR3 DNA follows: TGTGCCAGTATCAAGACAGGGTCGGATTCTGGAAACACCATATATTTT. Translation: CASIKTGSDSGNTIYF. The entire variable domain, with the rest obtained from reference TRBV19 and TRBJ1-3, is as follows: DGGITQSPKYLFRKEGQNVTLSCEQNLNHDAMYWYRQDPGQGLRLIYYSQIVNDFQKGDIAEGYSVSREKKESFPLTVTSAQKNPTAFYLCASIKTGSDSGNTIYFGEGSWLTVV.

The chain employs TRBV11-3 and TRBJ2-3, with TRBD2 identical over 8 bases. The trim removed 5 bases at V and 6 bases at J, leaving 10 bases unmatched. The CDR3 loop spans 15 amino acids. Germline V gives CDR1 SGHNT, CDR2 YENEEA. The CDR3 coding sequence is TGTGCCAGCAGCCTCCCACGACGGGAGGGCGATACGCAGTATTTT. As protein: CASSLPRREGDTQYF.

The V and J genes are TRBV19 and TRBJ1-5, with TRBD1 as a possible D gene (6 bases). V shed 5 bases and J shed 3 bases, with 17 bases lying between them. This CDR3 is built from 16 residues. Germline CDR1 and CDR2: LNHDA and SQIVND (reference sequence). As DNA, the CDR3 is TGTGCCAGTAGTCTACGCGAGGGGGGGATCAATCAGCCCCAGCATTTT. Translating it yields CASSLREGGINQPQHF.

The chain combines TRBV5-1 with TRBJ2-1; 10 bases line up with TRBD1. Losses at the gene ends were 5 bases for V and 10 bases for J; bases not matched to a gene: 6. Germline-derived CDR1 and CDR2 are SGHRS and YFSETQ. The CDR3 loop spans 13 amino acids. The CDR3 reads CASSPGQGREQFF. Written as DNA, the CDR3 is TGCGCCAGCAGTCCGGGACAGGGGAGGGAGCAGTTCTTC. Full variable domain (missing parts from reference TRBV5-1 and TRBJ2-1): KAGVTQTPRYLIKTRGQQVTLSCSPISGHRSVSWYQQTPGQGLQFLFEYFSETQRNKGNFPGRFSGRQFSNSRSEMNVSTLELGDSALYLCASSPGQGREQFFGPGTRLTVL.

The chain joins TRBV5-4 to TRBJ2-3; a possible D gene is TRBD2 (6 bases). Germline CDR1 and CDR2: SGHNT and YYREEE (reference sequence). V was clipped by 1 base and J by 3 bases, with 15 bases between them. This CDR3 contains 16 residues. The CDR3 here is CASSLPLQGGTDTQYF. CDR3 DNA sequence: TGTGCCAGCAGCTTGCCTTTGCAGGGAGGTACAGATACGCAGTATTTT.

The rearrangement links TRBV24-1 to TRBJ2-2; D is undetermined. Trimming removed 8 bases at V and 1 base at J, with 7 bases between. There are 13 residues in the CDR3. The germline gives CDR1 KGHDR, CDR2 SFDVKD. CDR3 loop: CATISGNTGELFF. CDR3 in DNA: TGTGCCACCATTAGTGGGAACACCGGGGAGCTGTTTTTT.

This clone was seen just once. This chain joins TRBV5-6 and TRBJ1-5; 7 bases are shared with TRBD1. CDR3 length: 14 amino acids. In germline, CDR1 is SGHDT, CDR2 YYEEEE. V lost 4 bases to trimming and J lost 11 bases; unmatched junction nucleotides: 12. CDR3: CASSPGQALAAQHF. The CDR3 nucleotides read TGTGCCAGCAGCCCCGGACAGGCACTTGCGGCCCAGCATTTT. Combining the CDR3 with reference TRBV5-6 and TRBJ1-5 gives the whole variable domain DAGVTQSPTHLIKTRGQQVTLRCSPKSGHDTVSWYQQALGQGPQFIFQYYEEEERQRGNFPDRFSGHQFPNYSSELNVNALLLGDSALYLCASSPGQALAAQHFGDGTRLSIL.

The chain has TRBV5-5 and TRBJ2-3, with a tentative D call TRBD2 (6 bases). CDR1 and CDR2 (germline): SGHKS, YYEKEE (reference sequence). Trimming took 0 bases from V and 7 from J, leaving 15 bases between them. This CDR3 has 15 residues. The chain's CDR3 is CASSLEGGTGYTQYF. CDR3 bases: TGTGCCAGCAGCTTGGAGGGAGGCACGGGTTATACGCAGTATTTT.

The chain links TRBV4-1 to TRBJ2-1, with a weak D call TRBD1 (5 bases). Trimming pared 0 bases from V and 1 base from J, leaving 10 bases between. The CDR3 is 16 amino acids. Germline CDR1 and CDR2: MGHRA and YSYEKL. The CDR3 DNA sequence: TGCGCCAGCAGCCAAGATCAGGGAAGGTCCTACAATGAGCAGTTCTTC. Protein product: CASSQDQGRSYNEQFF.

This clone has only a few counts. The rearrangement links TRBV5-1 to TRBJ1-3; a possible D gene is TRBD1 (6 bases). The CDR3 consists of 16 residues. Deletions cut 1 base from V and 4 bases from J, with 15 bases between. In germline, CDR1 is SGHRS, CDR2 YFSETQ. The chain's CDR3 is CASSLPNTGSGNTIYF. CDR3 nucleotides: TGCGCCAGCAGCTTGCCGAACACAGGGTCAGGAAACACCATATATTTT.

The gene calls are TRBV5-1 and TRBJ2-7; D is perhaps TRBD2 (6 bases). The CDR3 sequence is 14 residues long. The germline CDR1 and CDR2 sequences are SGHRS and YFSETQ. Trimming stripped 0 bases from V and 3 bases from J, with 10 bases between. CDR3 loop: CASSLGEAGYEQYF. The CDR3 bases are TGCGCCAGCAGCTTGGGGGAGGCTGGCTACGAGCAGTACTTC.

This chain links TRBV7-9 with TRBJ2-2; 10 bases align to TRBD2. The CDR3 extends over 15 amino acids. Losses at the gene ends were 7 bases for V and 5 bases for J; bases not matched to a gene: 7. Germline V gene lookup returns CDR1 SEHNR and CDR2 FQNEAQ (reference sequence). The CDR3 spells CASTISSGRTGELFF. DNA for the CDR3: TGTGCCAGCACCATCTCTAGCGGGAGAACCGGGGAGCTGTTTTTT.

This clone showed up just a few times. The chain uses TRBV5-5 and TRBJ2-1, with a possible D match to TRBD2 (7 bases). Looked up from germline, CDR1 is SGHKS and CDR2 is YYEKEE (reference sequence). The CDR3 is 18 amino acids. Deletions cut 1 base from V and 2 bases from J, with 19 bases between. This CDR3 reads CASSLRGFGGSPYNEQFF. The DNA for the CDR3 is TGTGCCAGCAGCTTGAGGGGGTTTGGCGGGAGTCCCTACAATGAGCAGTTCTTC. The full variable domain, its missing parts supplied by reference TRBV5-5 and TRBJ2-1, is DAGVTQSPTHLIKTRGQQVTLRCSPISGHKSVSWYQQVLGQGPQFIFQYYEKEERGRGNFPDRFSARQFPNYSSELNVNALLLGDSALYLCASSLRGFGGSPYNEQFFGPGTRLTVL.

There are a few counts of this clone. The chain links TRBV6-5 to TRBJ1-2, with 9 nucleotides matching TRBD1. Germline trimming cut 7 bases from V and 8 bases from J; bases unmatched to any gene: 14. The CDR3 is 15 residues long. The germline V gene has CDR1 MNHEY and CDR2 SVGAGI. In nucleotides, the CDR3 is TGTGCCAGCACCTTTACTGGTACAGGGGGCGGCGGCTACACCTTC. Translation: CASTFTGTGGGGYTF.

V and J are TRBV4-1 and TRBJ2-7; tentative D call: TRBD1 (5 bases). With 4 bases removed from V and 5 bases from J, the gap between germline ends came to 15 bases. CDR3 length: 14 residues. Germline CDR1 is MGHRA and CDR2 is YSYEKL. The CDR3 reads CASSPVGRVNEQYF. The CDR3 bases are TGCGCCAGCAGCCCGGTCGGCAGGGTCAACGAGCAGTACTTC.

The rearrangement links TRBV11-2 to TRBJ2-5; TRBD1 aligns across 9 bases. The CDR3 runs 15 residues. Per germline, CDR1 SGHAT and CDR2 FQNNGV. Trimming took 5 bases from V and 5 from J; bases not matched to a gene: 9. CDR3 coding DNA: TGTGCCAGCAGCCAATCACAGGGGGCGATGGAGACCCAGTACTTC. It is translated as CASSQSQGAMETQYF.

The chain combines TRBV28 with TRBJ1-4; unclear D gene. Between the trimmed V and J ends, which lost 4 bases and 7 bases, there was a span of 19 bases. CDR3 length: 16 amino acids. The germline V gene encodes CDR1 MDHEN and CDR2 SYDVKM. DNA for the CDR3: TGTGCCAGCAGTTACCCCCGACCCACAAGCGGTGAAAAACTGTTTTTT. It encodes CASSYPRPTSGEKLFF.

The gene calls are TRBV28 and TRBJ1-5, with D possibly being TRBD1 (5 bases). V was trimmed by 8 bases and J by 4 bases, leaving 15 bases between them. CDR1 is MDHEN and CDR2 is SYDVKM in the germline V gene. The CDR3 has 14 amino acids. DNA for the CDR3: TGTGCCAGCTTCCAGTTCAGGGCAAATCAGCCCCAGCATTTT. Its protein is CASFQFRANQPQHF.

The V gene is TRBV7-9, the J gene TRBJ2-2, with TRBD2 matching over 7 bases. Germline lookup yields CDR1 SEHNR and CDR2 FQNEAQ (reference sequence). The length of the CDR3 is 19 residues. After removal of 5 bases from V and 6 bases from J, the junction contained 21 bases not matched to a gene. The CDR3 sequence: CASSTRTRDNTYTAGELFF. For the CDR3, the DNA is TGTGCCAGCAGCACACGGACTAGAGACAACACGTACACGGCCGGGGAGCTGTTTTTT.

This clone was seen once. V and J are TRBV16 and TRBJ1-1, with D tentatively TRBD1 (6 bases). Per the germline V gene, CDR1 is KGHSY and CDR2 is FQNENV. This CDR3 has 14 residues. V was clipped by 3 bases and J by 7 bases, with 15 bases between them. The DNA for the CDR3 is TGTGCCAGCAGCCACAACAGGGATTTAATTGAAGCTTTCTTT. Encoded protein: CASSHNRDLIEAFF.

This clone was detected only once. The rearrangement links TRBV6-5 to TRBJ1-4, with D possibly matching TRBD1 (6 bases). V lost 0 bases and J 3 bases, leaving 8 bases between the germline ends. Per the germline V gene, CDR1 is MNHEY and CDR2 is SVGAGI. CDR3 size: 15 residues. The CDR3 DNA reads TGTGCCAGCAGTTACTCTGGACAGCCTAATGAAAAACTGTTTTTT. It translates to CASSYSGQPNEKLFF.

The chain joins TRBV5-1 to TRBJ1-6; D remains ambiguous. Germline loops: CDR1 SGHRS, CDR2 YFSETQ. Trimming removed 3 bases from V and 7 bases from J, with 8 bases in between. CDR3 size: 13 residues. Here the CDR3 DNA reads TGCGCCAGCAGCTCGGGGATGAATTCACCCCTCCACTTT. This gives the protein CASSSGMNSPLHF. Full variable domain (outside the CDR3, taken from reference TRBV5-1 and TRBJ1-6): KAGVTQTPRYLIKTRGQQVTLSCSPISGHRSVSWYQQTPGQGLQFLFEYFSETQRNKGNFPGRFSGRQFSNSRSEMNVSTLELGDSALYLCASSSGMNSPLHFGNGTRLTVT.